This T cell receptor beta chain stems from a study of CD8+CD57+ T cells in acquired aplastic anemia. By flow cytometry, patients selected for sequencing had shown an expansion of CD8+CD57+ cells. Patients had undergone no therapy by the time their blood was sampled. The TCR beta profiling, which covered VDJ combination and CDR3 sequence, was carried out using genomic DNA as the template. TCRdb called the reads again in MiXCR, with one record for every CDR3 protein. The data contain 210,000 or so distinct CDR3 sequences, over 40% of them singletons. The ends were cut back, 4 bases at V and 2 bases at J, with 15 bases in the middle. Germline V gene data show CDR1 as LNHDA and CDR2 as SQIVND (reference sequence). The CDR3 is 15 residues long. The sample holds many counts of this clonotype. What it binds is unknown. Findings of the study overall: Patients and controls turned out to have twenty-nine CD8+ CDR3 sequences in common.

Sequenced material: sorted CD4+, CD8+, or CD8+CD57+ T cells (not recorded which) from PBMCs. This clonotype was sampled from a human donor with aplastic anemia. J is TRBJ2-7 and V is TRBV19; possibly TRBD1 for D (6 bases). CDR3 DNA sequence: TGTGCCAGTAGTAGAACCAGGGGTGCCGCCTACGAGCAGTACTTC. It yields the protein CASSRTRGAAYEQYF.